The 27 T cell receptor beta chains below come from one sample, sequenced in a study of T cell responses to AZD1222 COVID-19 vaccine. Sequencing was performed with immunoSEQ multiplex PCR; in TCRdb, only in-frame clones are kept and a portion is missing. The repertoire includes 150,000 or so clones, 92% of them detected once, and under 1.2% sits in the top ten. The material was peripheral blood, obtained 28 days after the second AZD1222 dose. These receptor sequences come from an adult who received the AZD1222 COVID-19 vaccine.

The gene calls are TRBV7-9 and TRBJ1-4; no firm D call. This CDR3 is built from 15 residues. V shed 2 bases and J shed 9 bases, with 16 bases lying between them. Germline CDR1 and CDR2: SEHNR and FQNEAQ (reference sequence). The CDR3: CASSLTGIPEQKLFF. CDR3 DNA: TGTGCCAGCAGCTTAACGGGGATCCCTGAACAAAAACTGTTTTTT.

This chain connects TRBV5-1 to TRBJ2-3; TRBD1 matches 10 bases. The V gene end was trimmed by 4 bases and the J gene end by 5 bases; junction bases not matched to a gene: 4. The germline V gene encodes CDR1 SGHRS and CDR2 YFSETQ. This CDR3 contains 14 residues. The CDR3 bases are TGCGCCAGCAGCAGGGACAGGGGTAGAGATACGCAGTATTTT. Amino acid sequence: CASSRDRGRDTQYF. Drawing the rest from reference TRBV5-1 and TRBJ2-3, the complete variable domain is KAGVTQTPRYLIKTRGQQVTLSCSPISGHRSVSWYQQTPGQGLQFLFEYFSETQRNKGNFPGRFSGRQFSNSRSEMNVSTLELGDSALYLCASSRDRGRDTQYFGPGTRLTVL.

The chain has TRBV29-1 and TRBJ1-4; 9 nucleotides line up with TRBD1. The germline V gene encodes CDR1 SQVTM and CDR2 ANQGSEA. CDR3 length: 14 residues. V was clipped by 6 bases and J by 14 bases; unmatched bases: 16. The CDR3, as DNA: TGCAGCGTCCCCCGCCTGGGACAGGGACGCGGGCTGTTTTTT. It is translated as CSVPRLGQGRGLFF. The variable domain in full, completed from reference TRBV29-1 and TRBJ1-4, reads SAVISQKPSRDICQRGTSLTIQCQVDSQVTMMFWYRQQPGQSLTLIATANQGSEATYESGFVIDKFPISRPNLTFSTLTVSNMSPEDSSIYLCSVPRLGQGRGLFFGSGTQLSVL.

J is TRBJ2-1 and V is TRBV10-3; a weak D match, TRBD2 (5 bases). Trimming pared 3 bases from V and 4 bases from J, leaving 7 bases between. Germline CDR1 ENHRY, CDR2 SYGVKD. This CDR3 has 13 residues. The CDR3 is CAISDGEYNEQFF. The CDR3 DNA reads TGTGCCATCAGTGACGGGGAATACAATGAGCAGTTCTTC.

The chain carries TRBV6-6 and TRBJ2-5; 10 nucleotides align to TRBD2. The CDR3 sequence is 14 residues long. The trim removed 6 bases at V and 4 bases at J, leaving 5 bases unmatched. Germline V lookup: CDR1 MNHNY, CDR2 SVGAGI (reference sequence). CDR3 loop: CASRGSGGLETQYF. The DNA of the CDR3 is TGTGCCAGCAGGGGTAGCGGGGGGCTAGAGACCCAGTACTTC.

This chain links TRBV19 with TRBJ1-1, with a possible D match to TRBD1 (6 bases). Germline CDR1 is LNHDA and CDR2 is SQIVND (reference sequence). V dropped 1 base and J dropped 1 base, with 10 bases sitting between them. This CDR3 has 15 residues. The CDR3 sequence: CASSIVSGANTEAFF. CDR3 nucleotide sequence: TGTGCCAGTAGTATAGTCTCGGGGGCGAACACTGAAGCTTTCTTT.

Note on this clone: Other DNA sequences within the sample encode an identical CDR3. CDR3 region: CASSRTGGAVTDTQYF. CDR3 bases: TGCGCCAGCAGCCGAACCGGGGGGGCGGTTACAGATACGCAGTATTTT. The rearrangement links TRBV4-1 to TRBJ2-3, with 8 positions matching TRBD2. The CDR3 is 16 residues long. J gave up 3 bases and V 4 bases, and 9 bases lay outside the gene matches. The germline gives CDR1 MGHRA, CDR2 YSYEKL.

The CDR3: CSVDSTGELFF. In DNA, the CDR3 is TGCAGCGTTGACTCCACCGGGGAGCTGTTTTTT. The gene calls are TRBV29-1 and TRBJ2-2; D unresolved. Germline CDR1 and CDR2: SQVTM and ANQGSEA. The ends were cut back, 3 bases at V and 4 bases at J, with 3 bases in the middle. This CDR3 spans 11 amino acids.

The genes are TRBV4-2 and TRBJ1-5; unclear D gene. Germline V gives CDR1 LGHNA, CDR2 YNFKEQ. The CDR3 spans 15 residues. Trimming cost V 1 base and J 2 bases, with 9 bases left between them. The CDR3 nucleotides read TGTGCCAGCAGCCAAGGGACGCGGGGCAATCAGCCCCAGCATTTT. Protein product: CASSQGTRGNQPQHF.

This clone was counted a single time. The V call is TRBV20-1, the J call TRBJ2-1; TRBD1 agrees at 7 bases. The V gene end was trimmed by 3 bases and the J gene end by 5 bases; junction bases not matched to a gene: 10. This CDR3 region has 15 residues. Looked up from germline, CDR1 is DFQATT and CDR2 is SNEGSKA (reference sequence). This CDR3 reads CSASPPGTEDNEQFF. The DNA for the CDR3 is TGCAGTGCTAGTCCCCCCGGGACAGAGGACAATGAGCAGTTCTTC.

J is TRBJ1-4 and V is TRBV6-4; the match to TRBD1 covers 8 bases. Trimming removed 3 bases from V and 6 bases from J; junction bases left unmatched: 9. This CDR3 is 16 amino acids long. In germline, CDR1 is MRHNA, CDR2 SNTAGT. In DNA, the CDR3 is TGTGCCAGCAGTGAAAATTACGACAGGGGAGATGAAAAACTGTTTTTT. Protein: CASSENYDRGDEKLFF.

V and J are TRBV19 and TRBJ1-5; no reliable D call. The germline CDR1 and CDR2 sequences are LNHDA and SQIVND (reference sequence). This CDR3 region has 15 residues. The V end lost 3 bases, the J end lost 0 bases, and 9 bases lay between the germline ends. CDR3 loop: CASSIEEYSNQPQHF. In nucleotides, the CDR3 is TGTGCCAGTAGTATTGAAGAGTATAGCAATCAGCCCCAGCATTTT.

The chain has TRBV6-5 and TRBJ1-4; D is possibly TRBD1 (6 bases). The V end lost 5 bases, the J end lost 4 bases, and 11 bases lay between the germline ends. This CDR3 has 14 residues. Germline CDR1 MNHEY, CDR2 SVGAGI. Here the CDR3 reads CASSHRVVNEKLFF. The DNA for the CDR3 is TGTGCCAGCAGTCACAGGGTTGTTAATGAAAAACTGTTTTTT.

The chain employs TRBV18 and TRBJ1-1; D call uncertain. The CDR3 contains 12 residues. V lost 1 base to trimming and J lost 4 bases, with 4 bases between them. Per the germline V gene, CDR1 is KGHSH and CDR2 is LQKENI. The CDR3 nucleotides read TGTGCCAGCTCACCACAGGCCACTGAAGCTTTCTTT. Protein product: CASSPQATEAFF.

This clone appeared a single time. The rearrangement joins TRBV19 to TRBJ1-1, with unresolved D. The CDR3 runs to 13 residues. Deletions cut 5 bases from V and 3 bases from J, with 10 bases between. Germline assignment: CDR1 LNHDA and CDR2 SQIVND (reference sequence). This CDR3 reads CASSSRAYTEAFF. CDR3 sequence (DNA): TGTGCCAGTAGTTCCCGCGCGTACACTGAAGCTTTCTTT.

The gene calls are TRBV5-5 and TRBJ1-2; TRBD1 might be the D (6 bases). V was shortened by 4 bases and J by 5 bases, with 21 bases between the two germline ends. Germline values: CDR1 SGHKS, CDR2 YYEKEE (reference sequence). The CDR3 consists of 16 residues. Written as DNA, the CDR3 is TGTGCCAGCAGCCCTGGGACAACAAGGAGCATTTATGGCTACACCTTC. This translates into CASSPGTTRSIYGYTF.

The V call is TRBV4-2, the J call TRBJ2-3, with D perhaps TRBD1 or TRBD2 (6 bases each). Germline V gene data show CDR1 as LGHNA and CDR2 as YNFKEQ. The CDR3 is 16 residues long. V lost 0 bases and J lost 7, with 17 bases in between. DNA for the CDR3: TGTGCCAGCAGCCAAGACTGGACGGGGGCTGGAAATACGCAGTATTTT. This gives the protein CASSQDWTGAGNTQYF.

The rearrangement joins TRBV30 to TRBJ2-7, with 8 bases fitting TRBD1. Losses at the gene ends were 2 bases for V and 5 bases for J; bases not matched to a gene: 8. CDR3 length: 14 amino acids. CDR1 is GTSNPN and CDR2 is SVGIG in the germline V gene (reference sequence). The CDR3 protein is CAWSYGTGLHEQYF. In nucleotides, the CDR3 is TGTGCCTGGAGTTACGGGACAGGTCTCCACGAGCAGTACTTC.

The V call is TRBV19, the J call TRBJ1-6; no clear D gene. The CDR3 is made up of 16 amino acids. V lost 1 base to trimming and J lost 5 bases, with 12 bases between them. Germline lookup yields CDR1 LNHDA and CDR2 SQIVND (reference sequence). For the CDR3, the DNA is TGTGCCAGTAGTATAGGGCAAAGCAAGCATAATTCACCCCTCCACTTT. This encodes CASSIGQSKHNSPLHF.

V and J are TRBV18 and TRBJ1-5; 8 nucleotides agree with TRBD1. Unmatched junction bases numbered 4, after V lost 2 bases and J lost 4 bases. CDR3 length: 15 residues. Germline-derived CDR1 and CDR2 are KGHSH and LQKENI. CDR3 DNA sequence: TGTGCCAGCTCACCAGAACAGGGGGAGAATCAGCCCCAGCATTTT. It is translated as CASSPEQGENQPQHF.

The V call is TRBV5-5, the J call TRBJ1-2, with D hard to call. V was pared by 1 base and J by 2 bases, with 21 bases between. CDR3 length: 18 residues. CDR1 and CDR2 (germline): SGHKS, YYEKEE (reference sequence). Here the CDR3 reads CASSLLAGPKGRNYGYTF. DNA of the CDR3: TGTGCCAGCAGCTTGCTCGCCGGCCCTAAGGGAAGGAACTATGGCTACACCTTC.

V and J are TRBV5-1 and TRBJ2-1, with 9 positions matching TRBD1. The length of the CDR3 is 14 residues. CDR1 and CDR2 (germline): SGHRS, YFSETQ. J was trimmed by 6 bases and V by 4 bases; bases with no gene match: 5. In DNA, the CDR3 is TGCGCCAGCAGCCGGGTGGGACAGGGCAATGAGCAGTTCTTC. This gives the protein CASSRVGQGNEQFF.

The chain couples TRBV10-1 to TRBJ2-3; D remains ambiguous. Trimming removed 2 bases at V and 0 bases at J, with 6 bases between. The CDR3 extends over 14 amino acids. CDR1 is WNHNN and CDR2 is SYGVQD in the germline V gene (reference sequence). The CDR3 sequence: CASSELDSTDTQYF. The CDR3 DNA reads TGCGCCAGCAGTGAGCTGGACAGCACAGATACGCAGTATTTT.

J is TRBJ2-3 and V is TRBV7-9; D is possibly TRBD1 (5 bases). V was shortened by 5 bases and J by 2 bases, with 14 bases between the two germline ends. Germline V gene lookup returns CDR1 SEHNR and CDR2 FQNEAQ (reference sequence). The CDR3 runs 15 residues. As DNA, the CDR3 is TGTGCCAGCAGCCGCAGGGAATTGGACACAGATACGCAGTATTTT. Protein: CASSRRELDTDTQYF.

This chain uses TRBV7-9 with TRBJ1-5, with 7 bases identical to TRBD1. CDR1 SEHNR and CDR2 FQNEAQ come from the germline V gene (reference sequence). V gave up 6 bases and J gave up 5 bases; unmatched junction bases: 7. CDR3 length: 14 amino acids. The chain's CDR3 is CASRDSGGDQPQHF. The CDR3, as DNA: TGTGCCAGCAGGGATTCAGGGGGGGATCAGCCCCAGCATTTT.

The CDR3 loop reads CASSTRRGNQPQHF. CDR3 sequence (DNA): TGTGCCAGTAGTACCCGTAGGGGAAATCAGCCCCAGCATTTT. The rearrangement links TRBV19 to TRBJ1-5, with TRBD1 as a possible D gene (5 bases). Germline lookup yields CDR1 LNHDA and CDR2 SQIVND (reference sequence). V gave up 4 bases and J gave up 4 bases, with 11 bases separating them. CDR3 length equals 14 residues. The variable domain in full, with the rest retrieved from reference TRBV19 and TRBJ1-5, is DGGITQSPKYLFRKEGQNVTLSCEQNLNHDAMYWYRQDPGQGLRLIYYSQIVNDFQKGDIAEGYSVSREKKESFPLTVTSAQKNPTAFYLCASSTRRGNQPQHFGDGTRLSIL.

The chain couples TRBV19 to TRBJ1-2; D is perhaps TRBD1 (6 bases). V was trimmed by 7 bases and J by 2 bases, leaving 17 bases between them. The CDR3 length is 15 residues. CDR1 and CDR2 from the germline V gene are LNHDA and SQIVND (reference sequence). CDR3 in DNA: TGTGCCAGTACCACAGACAGGAATCCCAACTATGGCTACACCTTC. Amino acid sequence: CASTTDRNPNYGYTF.